The sequence of this T cell receptor beta chain was determined in a study of T-cell reconstitution after alpha-beta-depleted transplantation in children. Preparation of the TCRbeta library used unique molecular identifiers. TCRdb reprocessed the PCR reads with MiXCR, giving one entry per CDR3 protein. In the table there are around 190,000 distinct CDR3 sequences, approximately 6.3% of which are singletons. Study-wide results and caveats: Surviving recipient T cells and thymic progenitors underlay high day-60 TCRbeta diversity in some patients. Newly produced T cells mostly provided counts and TCRbeta diversity after one year, as hyperexpanded clones declined. Several hundred rapidly expanded clones from non-depleted graft cells reportedly supplied alpha-beta T cells about two months post-transplant.

In its sample, this clonotype was seen many times. The antigen is unknown. CDR1 is SGHTA and CDR2 is FQGNSA in the germline V gene. The CDR3 sequence is 15 residues long. V dropped 3 bases and J dropped 1 base, with 12 bases sitting between them. This receptor was identified in a boy between 2 and 10 years old with acute lymphoblastic leukemia, due to receive a stem cell transplant. This sample comprised PBMCs, obtained before TCRalphabeta/CD19-depleted stem cell transplant. This sequence joins TRBV7-2 and TRBJ1-1; D not resolved. The CDR3 sequence is CASSLPEVGNTEAFF. CDR3 DNA sequence: TGTGCCAGCAGCTTGCCCGAGGTGGGGAACACTGAAGCTTTCTTT.